The 25 T cell receptor beta chains below were found in one sample sequenced in a study of blood T cell repertoires in COVID-19. The assay was immunoSEQ multiplex PCR, and TCRdb's table has in-frame clones only and misses some. The profile shows nearly 25,000 clones, under 95% of them singletons. The material sequenced was peripheral blood. Receptors originate from a man in his 70s with active COVID-19.

In DNA, the CDR3 is TGTGCCAGCAGCTTCCCACCGCCCCGAGGAGATACGCAGTATTTT. Its translation: CASSFPPPRGDTQYF. The chain couples TRBV7-2 to TRBJ2-3; D unresolved. Deletions cut 3 bases from V and 5 bases from J, with 15 bases between. Looked up from germline, CDR1 is SGHTA and CDR2 is FQGNSA. The CDR3 contains 15 residues.

The rearrangement joins TRBV14 to TRBJ2-1, with D perhaps TRBD2 (6 bases). The CDR3 covers 17 residues. CDR1 and CDR2 (germline): SGHDN, FVKESK. Trimming pared 4 bases from V and 3 bases from J, leaving 19 bases between. The CDR3 region has the DNA TGTGCCAGCAGCCCACGACTAGTGCCCCTCCTCTACAATGAGCAGTTCTTC. Amino acid sequence: CASSPRLVPLLYNEQFF.

J is TRBJ1-3 and V is TRBV28; D ambiguous. CDR1 MDHEN and CDR2 SYDVKM come from the germline V gene. V gave up 2 bases and J gave up 1 base, with 9 bases separating them. The CDR3 is 15 residues long. The CDR3 DNA is TGTGCCAGCAGTTTACGGGGAAATTCTGGAAACACCATATATTTT. Protein: CASSLRGNSGNTIYF.

This sequence joins TRBV2 and TRBJ2-7, with TRBD1 matching over 9 bases. Germline assignment: CDR1 SNHLY and CDR2 FYNNEI. V dropped 5 bases and J dropped 2; count of bases not matched to a gene: 4. This CDR3 spans 14 amino acids. The CDR3 loop reads CASSTGGTAYEQYF. Here the CDR3 DNA reads TGTGCCAGCAGTACAGGGGGCACGGCCTACGAGCAGTACTTC.

This clone was detected only a few times. The CDR3 region is CASSKEGSAGGARNEQFF. CDR3 in DNA: TGTGCCAGCAGTAAAGAAGGATCTGCGGGAGGGGCTAGGAATGAGCAGTTCTTC. The chain joins TRBV11-3 to TRBJ2-1, with 9 bases lining up with TRBD2. The CDR3 sequence is 18 residues long. V was clipped by 6 bases and J by 7 bases; unmatched bases: 19. Per germline, CDR1 SGHNT and CDR2 YENEEA.

V is TRBV20-1 and J is TRBJ2-7; D gene ambiguous. V dropped 3 bases and J dropped 2 bases, with 14 bases sitting between them. Per the germline V gene, CDR1 is DFQATT and CDR2 is SNEGSKA (reference sequence). The CDR3 length is 14 residues. In nucleotides, the CDR3 is TGCAGTGCTAGTGCAGGTACCCTCCCCTACGAGCAGTACTTC. Protein sequence: CSASAGTLPYEQYF.

The CDR3 spells CASSLGPRNLGGTQYF. CDR3 DNA sequence: TGCGCCAGCAGCTTGGGACCTAGGAATTTGGGTGGGACCCAGTACTTC. This chain joins TRBV5-1 and TRBJ2-5; D ambiguous. Per the germline V gene, CDR1 is SGHRS and CDR2 is YFSETQ. V lost 0 bases and J 7 bases, leaving 19 bases between the germline ends. The length of the CDR3 is 16 residues.

V gene TRBV18 combines with J gene TRBJ2-3, with TRBD1 identical over 7 bases. The CDR3 is 14 residues long. V lost 7 bases, J lost 8 bases, and 12 bases stayed unmatched. Germline V lookup: CDR1 KGHSH, CDR2 LQKENI. CDR3 protein: CASLPQGEKGTQYF. CDR3 nucleotide sequence: TGTGCCAGCTTACCCCAGGGGGAGAAAGGTACGCAGTATTTT.

The J gene is TRBJ2-7, the V gene TRBV7-2; 9 nucleotides align to TRBD2. Germline CDR1 SGHTA, CDR2 FQGNSA. After removal of 3 bases from V and 5 bases from J, the junction contained 5 bases not matched to a gene. This CDR3 has 14 residues. CDR3 sequence: CASSFLAGANEQYF. The CDR3 bases are TGTGCCAGCAGCTTTTTAGCGGGGGCGAACGAGCAGTACTTC.

The chain is built from TRBV4-1 and TRBJ2-7; TRBD1 matches 7 bases. Germline V gene lookup returns CDR1 MGHRA and CDR2 YSYEKL. Trimming took 4 bases from V and 7 from J; bases not matched to a gene: 7. The CDR3 is made up of 13 amino acids. The CDR3 loop reads CASSPTGLTEQYF. In nucleotides, the CDR3 is TGCGCCAGCAGCCCGACAGGGTTAACGGAGCAGTACTTC.

The sample holds one count of this clone. The J gene is TRBJ2-7, the V gene TRBV7-2, with 8 bases aligning to TRBD2. The CDR3 extends over 15 amino acids. Per germline, CDR1 SGHTA and CDR2 FQGNSA. The trim removed 1 base at V and 2 bases at J, leaving 4 bases unmatched. CDR3 nucleotide sequence: TGTGCCAGCAGCTTAGGAAGCGGGAGTCCCTACGAGCAGTACTTC. This codes for CASSLGSGSPYEQYF.

The genes are TRBV6-2 or TRBV6-3 and TRBJ2-7; 9 positions match TRBD1. J gave up 1 base and V 6 bases, and 7 bases lay outside the gene matches. CDR1 and CDR2 from the germline V gene are MNHEY and SVGEGT. CDR3 length: 15 amino acids. Written as DNA, the CDR3 is TGTGCCAGCAGCCCCGGGACAGGGTCGTCCTACGAGCAGTACTTC. Translating it yields CASSPGTGSSYEQYF.

V usage is TRBV5-1 and J usage is TRBJ1-1; D may be TRBD1 (5 bases). V lost 8 bases and J 3 bases, leaving 14 bases between the germline ends. The CDR3 is 13 residues long. CDR1 is SGHRS, CDR2 YFSETQ, per germline. In nucleotides, the CDR3 is TGCGCCAGTGGGGGGGTTGGTTACACTGAAGCTTTCTTT. Its translation is CASGGVGYTEAFF.

This clone was observed a single time. The genes are TRBV18 and TRBJ2-5, with D possibly being TRBD1 (5 bases). The CDR3 has 14 amino acids. The ends were cut back, 2 bases at V and 4 bases at J, with 11 bases in the middle. Germline CDR1 is KGHSH and CDR2 is LQKENI. CDR3 sequence: CASSPSQGVETQYF. In nucleotides, the CDR3 is TGTGCCAGCTCACCAAGTCAAGGGGTAGAGACCCAGTACTTC.

This clone was seen just once. The chain has TRBV3-1 (or the pseudogene TRBV3-2) and TRBJ1-1; D unclear. From germline, CDR1 is LGHDT and CDR2 YNNKEL (reference sequence). The V end lost 0 bases, the J end lost 0 bases, and 11 bases lay between the germline ends. The length of the CDR3 is 16 residues. The CDR3 protein is CASSQDLPVVNTEAFF. CDR3 in DNA: TGTGCCAGCAGCCAAGATCTCCCGGTAGTGAACACTGAAGCTTTCTTT.

V and J are TRBV7-2 and TRBJ1-4; 9 positions agree with TRBD1. This CDR3 is built from 15 residues. V lost 2 bases to trimming and J lost 7 bases; unmatched junction nucleotides: 5. Per the germline V gene, CDR1 is SGHTA and CDR2 is FQGNSA. The CDR3 spells CASSLRGQGVEKLFF. For the CDR3, the DNA is TGTGCCAGCAGCTTAAGGGGACAGGGAGTTGAAAAACTGTTTTTT.

The V and J genes are TRBV5-1 and TRBJ2-1, with TRBD2 matching over 11 bases. This CDR3 is built from 16 residues. Germline-derived CDR1 and CDR2 are SGHRS and YFSETQ. V lost 4 bases and J lost 5; bases outside the gene matches: 8. Written as DNA, the CDR3 is TGCGCCAGCAGCCCCGCTAGCGGGAGGTTCAACAATGAGCAGTTCTTC. Its translation: CASSPASGRFNNEQFF.

In this sample, this clone turned up once. This chain links TRBV15 with TRBJ2-1; D may be TRBD2 (6 bases). From germline, CDR1 is LNHNV and CDR2 YYDKDF (reference sequence). The CDR3 contains 15 residues. Deletions cut 0 bases from V and 4 bases from J, with 10 bases between. The CDR3 here is CATSRDGTHYNEQFF. As DNA, the CDR3 is TGTGCCACCAGCAGAGATGGGACTCATTACAATGAGCAGTTCTTC.

The chain has TRBV5-8 and TRBJ2-3; possibly TRBD2 for D (6 bases). Trimming took off 10 bases at V and 2 bases at J, with 14 bases between the two ends. Germline values: CDR1 SGHTS, CDR2 YDEGEE. CDR3 size: 13 residues. The CDR3 reads CAGGWGDTDTQYF. In nucleotides, the CDR3 is TGTGCCGGGGGATGGGGGGACACAGATACGCAGTATTTT.

V usage is TRBV18 and J usage is TRBJ1-3, with D uncertain. V was trimmed by 6 bases and J by 0 bases, leaving 12 bases between them. The CDR3 spans 15 residues. CDR1 is KGHSH and CDR2 is LQKENI in the germline V gene. CDR3 protein: CASSPSRVSGNTIYF. In nucleotides, the CDR3 is TGTGCCAGCTCGCCCAGCCGGGTCTCTGGAAACACCATATATTTT.

This sequence joins TRBV6-1 and TRBJ2-6; weak D call: TRBD1 (6 bases). The CDR3 is 15 amino acids. Per germline, CDR1 MNHNS and CDR2 SASEGT. V was pared by 3 bases and J by 3 bases, with 9 bases between. The CDR3 region has the DNA TGTGCCAGCAGTGACACAGGGAGTGGGGCCAACGTCCTGACTTTC. Translated: CASSDTGSGANVLTF.

The V call is TRBV20-1, the J call TRBJ2-3; 9 bases fit TRBD1. V was pared by 7 bases and J by 4 bases, with 0 bases of the junction left unmatched. Germline CDR1 is DFQATT and CDR2 is SNEGSKA (reference sequence). The CDR3 runs 11 residues. The CDR3 loop is CSGDRADTQYF. CDR3 in DNA: TGCAGTGGGGACAGGGCAGATACGCAGTATTTT.

This clone has only a few counts. The genes are TRBV2 and TRBJ2-7; no firm D call. The germline CDR1 and CDR2 sequences are SNHLY and FYNNEI. Trimming removed 1 base from V and 5 bases from J, with 15 bases in between. This CDR3 contains 15 residues. CDR3 region: CASSEVVDSRHEQYF. The CDR3 bases are TGTGCCAGCAGTGAAGTGGTGGATAGCCGACACGAGCAGTACTTC.

This clone has just a few counts. This chain uses TRBV10-1 with TRBJ2-1, with 14 nucleotides matching TRBD2. In germline, CDR1 is WNHNN, CDR2 SYGVQD (reference sequence). The V and J ends lost 8 bases and 1 base, in that order; junction bases with no gene match: 4. The CDR3 covers 16 residues. This chain's CDR3 is CASCWTSGRSYNEQFF. CDR3 nucleotide sequence: TGCGCCAGCTGCTGGACTAGCGGGAGGTCCTACAATGAGCAGTTCTTC.

This chain joins TRBV6-5 and TRBJ1-6, with TRBD1 identical over 7 bases. V was pared by 5 bases and J by 16 bases, with 17 bases of the junction left unmatched. This CDR3 region has 15 residues. The germline V gene encodes CDR1 MNHEY and CDR2 SVGAGI. CDR3 coding DNA: TGTGCCAGCAGTCACACAGGGGCCGGGGAGATTACTCTCCACTTT. Its translation: CASSHTGAGEITLHF.